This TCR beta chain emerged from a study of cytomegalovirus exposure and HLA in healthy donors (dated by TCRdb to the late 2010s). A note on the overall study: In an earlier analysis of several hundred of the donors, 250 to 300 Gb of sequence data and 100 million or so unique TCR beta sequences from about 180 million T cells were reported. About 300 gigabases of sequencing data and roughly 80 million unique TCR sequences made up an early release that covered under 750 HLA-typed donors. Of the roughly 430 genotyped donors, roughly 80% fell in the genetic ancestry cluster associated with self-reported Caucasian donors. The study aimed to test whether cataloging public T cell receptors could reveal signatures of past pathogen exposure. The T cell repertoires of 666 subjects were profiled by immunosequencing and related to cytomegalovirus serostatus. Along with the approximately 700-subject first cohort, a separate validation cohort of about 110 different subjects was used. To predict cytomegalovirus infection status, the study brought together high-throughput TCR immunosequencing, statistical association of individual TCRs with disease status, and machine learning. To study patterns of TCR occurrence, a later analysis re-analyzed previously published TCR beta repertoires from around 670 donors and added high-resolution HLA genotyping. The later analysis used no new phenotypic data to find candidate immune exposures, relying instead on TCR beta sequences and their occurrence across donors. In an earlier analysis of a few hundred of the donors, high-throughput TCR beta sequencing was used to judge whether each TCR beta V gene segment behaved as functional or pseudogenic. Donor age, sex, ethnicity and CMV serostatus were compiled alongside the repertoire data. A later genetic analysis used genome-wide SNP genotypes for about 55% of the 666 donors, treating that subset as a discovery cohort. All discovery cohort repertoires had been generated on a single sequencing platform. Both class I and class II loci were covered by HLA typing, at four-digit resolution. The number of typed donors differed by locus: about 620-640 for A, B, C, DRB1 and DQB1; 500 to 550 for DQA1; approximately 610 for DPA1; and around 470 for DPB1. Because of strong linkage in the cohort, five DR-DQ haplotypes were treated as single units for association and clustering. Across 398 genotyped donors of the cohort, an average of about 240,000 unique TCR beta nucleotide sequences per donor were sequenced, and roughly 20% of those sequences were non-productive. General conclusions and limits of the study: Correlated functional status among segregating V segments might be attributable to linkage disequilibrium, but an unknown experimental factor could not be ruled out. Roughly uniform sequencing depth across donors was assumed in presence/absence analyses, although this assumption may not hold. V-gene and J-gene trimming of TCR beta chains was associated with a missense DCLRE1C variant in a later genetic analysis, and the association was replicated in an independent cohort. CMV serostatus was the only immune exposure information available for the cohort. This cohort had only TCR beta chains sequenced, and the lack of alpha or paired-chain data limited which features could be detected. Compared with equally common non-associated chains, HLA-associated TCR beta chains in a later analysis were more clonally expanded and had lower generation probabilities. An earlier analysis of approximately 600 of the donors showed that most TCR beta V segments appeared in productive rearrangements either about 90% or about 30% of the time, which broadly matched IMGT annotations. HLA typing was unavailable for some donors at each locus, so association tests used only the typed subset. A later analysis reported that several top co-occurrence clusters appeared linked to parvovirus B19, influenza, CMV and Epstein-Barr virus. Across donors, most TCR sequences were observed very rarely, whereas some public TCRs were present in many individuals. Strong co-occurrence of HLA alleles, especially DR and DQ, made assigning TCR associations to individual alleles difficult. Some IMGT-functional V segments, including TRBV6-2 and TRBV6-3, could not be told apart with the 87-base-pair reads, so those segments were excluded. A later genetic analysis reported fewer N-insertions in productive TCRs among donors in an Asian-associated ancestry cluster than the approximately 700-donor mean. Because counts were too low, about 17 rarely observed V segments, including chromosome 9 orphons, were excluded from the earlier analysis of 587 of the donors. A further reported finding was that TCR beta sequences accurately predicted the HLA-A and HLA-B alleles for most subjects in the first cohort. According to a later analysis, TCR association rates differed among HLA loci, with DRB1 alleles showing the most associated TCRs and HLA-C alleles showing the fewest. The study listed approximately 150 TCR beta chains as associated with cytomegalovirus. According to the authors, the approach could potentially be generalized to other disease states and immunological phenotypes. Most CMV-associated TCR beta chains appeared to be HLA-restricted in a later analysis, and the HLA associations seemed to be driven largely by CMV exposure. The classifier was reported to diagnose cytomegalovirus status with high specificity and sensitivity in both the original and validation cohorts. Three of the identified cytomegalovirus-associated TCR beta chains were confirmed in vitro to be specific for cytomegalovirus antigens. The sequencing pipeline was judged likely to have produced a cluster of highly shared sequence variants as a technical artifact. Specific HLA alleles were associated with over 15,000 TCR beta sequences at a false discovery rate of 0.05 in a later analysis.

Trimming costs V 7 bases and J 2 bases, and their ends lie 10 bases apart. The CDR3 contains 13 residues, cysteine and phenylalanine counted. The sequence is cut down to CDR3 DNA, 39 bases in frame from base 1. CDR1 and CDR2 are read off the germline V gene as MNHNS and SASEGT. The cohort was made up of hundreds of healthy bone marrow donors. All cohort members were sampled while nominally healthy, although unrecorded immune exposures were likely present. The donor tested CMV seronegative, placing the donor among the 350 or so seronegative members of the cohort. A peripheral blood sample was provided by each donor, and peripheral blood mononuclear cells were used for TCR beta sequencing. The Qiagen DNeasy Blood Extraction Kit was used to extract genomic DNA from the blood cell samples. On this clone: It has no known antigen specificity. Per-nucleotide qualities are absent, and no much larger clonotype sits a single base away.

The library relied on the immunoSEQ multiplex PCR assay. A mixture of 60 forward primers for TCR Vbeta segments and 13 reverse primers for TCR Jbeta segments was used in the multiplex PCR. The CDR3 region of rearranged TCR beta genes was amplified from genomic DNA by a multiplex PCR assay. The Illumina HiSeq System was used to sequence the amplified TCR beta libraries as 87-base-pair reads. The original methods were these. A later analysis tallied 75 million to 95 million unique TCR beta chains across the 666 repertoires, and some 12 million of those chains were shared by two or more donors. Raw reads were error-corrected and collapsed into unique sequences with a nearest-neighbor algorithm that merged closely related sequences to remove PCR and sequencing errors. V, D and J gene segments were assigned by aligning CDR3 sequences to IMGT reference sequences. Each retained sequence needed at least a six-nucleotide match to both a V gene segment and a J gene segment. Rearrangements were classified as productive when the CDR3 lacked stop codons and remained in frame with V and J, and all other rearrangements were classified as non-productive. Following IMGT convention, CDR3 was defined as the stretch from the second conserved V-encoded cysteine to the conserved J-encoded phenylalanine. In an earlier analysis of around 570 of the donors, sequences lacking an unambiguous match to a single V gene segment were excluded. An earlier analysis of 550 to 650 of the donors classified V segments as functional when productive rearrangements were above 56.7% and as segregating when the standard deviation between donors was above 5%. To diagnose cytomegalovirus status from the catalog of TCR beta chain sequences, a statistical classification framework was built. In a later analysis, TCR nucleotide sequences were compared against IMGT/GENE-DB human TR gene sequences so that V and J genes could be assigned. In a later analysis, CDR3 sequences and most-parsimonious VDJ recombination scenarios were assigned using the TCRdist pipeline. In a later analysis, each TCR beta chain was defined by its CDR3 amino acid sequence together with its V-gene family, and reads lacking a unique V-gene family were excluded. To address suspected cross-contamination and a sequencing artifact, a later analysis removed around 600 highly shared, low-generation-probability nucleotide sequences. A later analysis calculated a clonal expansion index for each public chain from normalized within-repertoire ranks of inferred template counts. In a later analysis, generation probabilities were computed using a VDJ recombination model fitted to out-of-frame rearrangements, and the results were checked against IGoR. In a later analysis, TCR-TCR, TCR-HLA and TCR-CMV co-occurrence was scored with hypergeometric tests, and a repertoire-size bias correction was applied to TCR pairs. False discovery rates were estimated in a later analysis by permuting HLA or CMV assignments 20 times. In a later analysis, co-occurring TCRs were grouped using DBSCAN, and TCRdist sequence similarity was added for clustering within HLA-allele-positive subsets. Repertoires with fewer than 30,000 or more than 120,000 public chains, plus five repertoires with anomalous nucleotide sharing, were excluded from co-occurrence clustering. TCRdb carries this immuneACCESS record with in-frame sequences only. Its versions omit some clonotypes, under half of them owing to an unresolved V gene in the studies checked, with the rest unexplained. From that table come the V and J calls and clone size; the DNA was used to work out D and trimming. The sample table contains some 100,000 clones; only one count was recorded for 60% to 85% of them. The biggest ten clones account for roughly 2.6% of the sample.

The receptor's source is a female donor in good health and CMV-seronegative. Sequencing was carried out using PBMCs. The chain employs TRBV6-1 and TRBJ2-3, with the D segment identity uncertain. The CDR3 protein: CASTVVHTDTQYF. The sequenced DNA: TGTGCCAGCACAGTGGTGCACACAGATACGCAGTATTTT.